The rows below give T cell receptor beta chains drawn from one sample of a study of T cells after yellow fever vaccination. Using its own MiXCR run on the 5' RACE reads, TCRdb lists one record per CDR3 protein. The sample has more than 450,000 distinct CDR3 sequences, around a fifth seen once. The sample in question was PBMCs, obtained 21 days after the first yellow fever vaccination. The receptors shown here come from a man aged 18-30 years who received the YFV17D yellow fever vaccine. CDR3s include the opening cysteine and the closing phenylalanine or tryptophan. A D gene is named only where the DNA matches it firmly. Clone size is not always given. Where it is, it says once, few, many or a class for expanded clones.

>TRBV12-3/TRBV12-4|TRBJ1-1|TRBD1|few
CASSSPGQAYMNTEAFF
TGTGCCAGCAGTTCACCGGGACAGGCGTACATGAACACTGAAGCTTTCTTT
>TRBV20-1|TRBJ1-6|TRBD1|NA
CSATQGGDSPLHF
TGCAGTGCAACCCAGGGGGGGGATTCACCCCTCCACTTT
>TRBV7-3|TRBJ2-1|NA|few
CASSLFGGQSGYNEQFF
TGTGCCAGCAGCTTATTCGGGGGACAGTCCGGCTACAATGAGCAGTTCTTC
>TRBV20-1|TRBJ2-3|TRBD2|few
CSAGGLAGDLTDTQYF
TGCAGTGCAGGAGGACTAGCGGGGGACCTCACAGATACGCAGTATTTT
>TRBV3-1|TRBJ2-1|NA|NA
CASSPGEYNEQFF
TGTGCCAGCAGCCCCGGGGAGTACAATGAGCAGTTCTTC
>TRBV3-1|TRBJ2-1|NA|many
CASSHTGIGYNEQFF
TGTGCCAGCAGCCACACAGGGATAGGCTACAATGAGCAGTTCTTC
>TRBV12-3/TRBV12-4|TRBJ2-7|TRBD1|NA
CASRLDRRPHEQYF
TGTGCCAGCAGATTGGACAGGCGTCCCCACGAGCAGTACTTC
>TRBV10-3|TRBJ1-5|TRBD1|NA
CAITDRVEQPQHF
TGTGCCATCACTGACAGGGTCGAGCAGCCCCAGCATTTT
>TRBV7-2|TRBJ2-7|NA|many
CASTQTGAREQYF
TGTGCCAGCACCCAGACGGGAGCGAGAGAGCAGTACTTC
>TRBV2|TRBJ2-5|TRBD2|few
CASSGAAAGVTQYF
TGTGCCAGCAGTGGGGCAGCAGCGGGGGTGACCCAGTACTTC
>TRBV12-3/TRBV12-4|TRBJ1-5|NA|few
CASSQTGTTYQPQHF
TGTGCCAGCAGTCAAACTGGGACGACCTATCAGCCCCAGCATTTT
>TRBV28|TRBJ1-2|NA|NA
CASSLLMKSYYGYTF
TGTGCCAGCAGTTTATTAATGAAAAGCTACTATGGCTACACCTTC
>TRBV29-1|TRBJ1-1|NA|NA
CSVELQLNTEAFF
TGCAGCGTTGAATTGCAGCTTAACACTGAAGCTTTCTTT
>TRBV3-1|TRBJ2-3|NA|few
CASSPSASPTDTQYF
TGTGCCAGCAGCCCCTCTGCGTCCCCCACAGATACGCAGTATTTT
>TRBV12-3/TRBV12-4|TRBJ1-5|NA|NA
CASSFIGGEQPQHF
TGTGCCAGCAGCTTCATCGGGGGTGAGCAGCCCCAGCATTTT
>TRBV18|TRBJ1-2|NA|NA
CASSPPTVTYGYTF
TGTGCCAGCTCACCCCCGACAGTTACCTATGGCTACACCTTC
>TRBV29-1|TRBJ2-1|TRBD2|many
CSVEGLAAAPNNEQFF
TGCAGCGTTGAAGGACTAGCGGCGGCTCCAAACAATGAGCAGTTCTTC
>TRBV4-1|TRBJ1-3|TRBD1|NA
CASSSYRGRNTIYF
TGCGCCAGCAGCTCCTACAGGGGACGAAACACCATATATTTT
>TRBV20-1|TRBJ1-2|NA|NA
CSARNLQGYGYTF
TGCAGTGCCAGAAACCTGCAGGGGTATGGCTACACCTTC
>TRBV24-1|TRBJ2-3|NA|few
CATGDDRDTQYF
TGTGCCACCGGAGACGACAGAGATACGCAGTATTTT
>TRBV11-2|TRBJ1-3|NA|few
CASSQVVGFGNTIYF
TGTGCCAGCAGCCAGGTCGTGGGCTTCGGAAACACCATATATTTT
>TRBV19|TRBJ2-5|NA|NA
CASSNQAQETQYF
TGTGCCAGTAGTAACCAGGCCCAAGAGACCCAGTACTTC
>TRBV5-1|TRBJ1-4|NA|NA
CASSLGDGSNEKLFF
TGCGCCAGCAGCTTGGGGGACGGCTCGAATGAAAAACTGTTTTTT
>TRBV6-5|TRBJ1-2|NA|few
CASSYKRGSYGYTF
TGTGCCAGCAGTTATAAAAGGGGAAGCTATGGCTACACCTTC
>TRBV5-1|TRBJ1-1|NA|NA
CASSPRSIGNTEAFF
TGCGCCAGCAGCCCCCGGAGCATAGGGAACACTGAAGCTTTCTTT
>TRBV7-2|TRBJ2-5|NA|NA
CASSLWAGRQETQYF
TGTGCCAGCAGCTTATGGGCAGGAAGACAAGAGACCCAGTACTTC
>TRBV7-2|TRBJ2-1|TRBD1|many
CASSSRQGLSNEQFF
TGTGCCAGCAGCTCCCGACAGGGGCTAAGCAATGAGCAGTTCTTC
>TRBV29-1|TRBJ2-1|TRBD2|few
CSVEDLGLGGTYNEQFF
TGCAGCGTTGAAGATCTGGGGTTGGGGGGGACCTACAATGAGCAGTTCTTC
>TRBV29-1|TRBJ1-4|NA|NA
CSVQAANEKLFF
TGCAGCGTCCAGGCCGCTAATGAAAAACTGTTTTTT
>TRBV12-3/TRBV12-4|TRBJ2-3|TRBD1|NA
CASSLRGQTDTQYF
TGTGCCAGCAGTTTAAGGGGGCAAACAGATACGCAGTATTTT
>TRBV5-1|TRBJ2-1|TRBD2|NA
CASSLPTSGGRNEQFF
TGCGCCAGCAGCTTACCGACTAGCGGGGGTCGGAATGAGCAGTTCTTC
>TRBV6-5|TRBJ1-2|TRBD1|few
CASSYKSDRVFYGYTF
TGTGCCAGCAGTTACAAGTCGGACAGGGTGTTCTATGGCTACACCTTC
>TRBV19|TRBJ2-5|NA|few
CASRAWRGTQETQYF
TGTGCCAGTAGGGCATGGCGGGGCACCCAAGAGACCCAGTACTTC
>TRBV7-7|TRBJ1-4|NA|NA
CASSQGRGVKLFF
TGTGCTAGCAGCCAAGGGAGGGGGGTAAAACTGTTTTTT
>TRBV7-2|TRBJ1-1|NA|few
CASSSSGLGQTEAFF
TGTGCCAGCAGCTCCAGTGGTTTAGGGCAAACTGAAGCTTTCTTT
>TRBV20-1|TRBJ2-3|TRBD2|few
CSAPTGLAGGRGNTDTQYF
TGCAGTGCTCCAACGGGACTAGCGGGGGGGCGGGGAAACACAGATACGCAGTATTTT
>TRBV6-1|TRBJ1-1|NA|once
CASSRPGGGGNTEAFF
TGTGCCAGCAGTCGGCCAGGTGGTGGGGGGAACACTGAAGCTTTCTTT
>TRBV10-3|TRBJ2-7|NA|few
CAISEGRTLRGQYF
TGTGCCATCAGTGAGGGGAGGACCCTACGAGGGCAGTACTTC
>TRBV7-6|TRBJ2-2|NA|many
CASSPRGAGELFF
TGTGCCAGCAGCCCCCGTGGGGCCGGGGAGCTGTTTTTT
>TRBV7-2|TRBJ1-4|NA|few
CASKYGFNEKLFF
TGTGCCAGCAAGTATGGATTCAATGAAAAACTGTTTTTT